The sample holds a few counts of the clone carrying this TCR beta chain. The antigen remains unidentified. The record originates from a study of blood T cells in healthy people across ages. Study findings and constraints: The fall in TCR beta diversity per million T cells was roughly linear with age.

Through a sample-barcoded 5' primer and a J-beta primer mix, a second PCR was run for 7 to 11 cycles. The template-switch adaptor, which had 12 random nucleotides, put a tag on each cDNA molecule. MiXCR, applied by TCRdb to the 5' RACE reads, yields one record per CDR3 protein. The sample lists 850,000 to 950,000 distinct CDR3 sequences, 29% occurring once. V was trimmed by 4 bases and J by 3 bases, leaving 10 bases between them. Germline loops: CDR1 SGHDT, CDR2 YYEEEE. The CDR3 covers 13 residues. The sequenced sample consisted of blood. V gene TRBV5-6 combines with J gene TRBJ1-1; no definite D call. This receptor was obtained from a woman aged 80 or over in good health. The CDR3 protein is CASSPAVDTEAFF. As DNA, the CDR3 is TGTGCCAGCAGCCCGGCCGTAGACACTGAAGCTTTCTTT.